A single sample gave rise to the 26 T cell receptor beta chains below, sequenced in a study of early T cells in non-severe SARS-CoV-2 infection. TCRdb fed the 5' RACE reads into MiXCR, producing one record per CDR3 protein. The sample holds nearly 95,000 distinct CDR3 sequences; around a sixth are singletons and the top ten take 5% to 5.5%. The input for sequencing was whole blood, taken at baseline. These receptors all stem from an adult who was a healthcare worker with PCR-confirmed SARS-CoV-2 infection or an uninfected control (not recorded which).

The table lists this clonotype with a few counts. V and J are TRBV18 and TRBJ1-1; no clear D gene. Germline V gives CDR1 KGHSH, CDR2 LQKENI. The V gene lost 1 base and the J gene lost 2 bases, with 8 bases spanning the gap. The CDR3 consists of 14 residues. The CDR3 DNA is TGTGCCAGCTCACCACTCGCACAAAACACTGAAGCTTTCTTT. Its translation is CASSPLAQNTEAFF.

This clonotype was found many times. The chain joins TRBV11-2 to TRBJ2-1, with D tentatively TRBD1 (7 bases). The CDR3 contains 16 residues. CDR1 and CDR2 (germline): SGHAT, FQNNGV. Trimming pared 2 bases from V and 7 bases from J, leaving 18 bases between. The CDR3 DNA reads TGTGCCAGCAGCTTAAACCGACAGGGACTTCTGAATGAGCAGTTCTTC. Its translation: CASSLNRQGLLNEQFF.

This clonotype has a count of ten or more. This chain joins TRBV20-1 and TRBJ2-1; TRBD1 matches at 7 bases. Trimming at V came to 5 bases and at J to 0 bases, leaving 7 bases not matched to a gene. Germline V gene lookup returns CDR1 DFQATT and CDR2 SNEGSKA (reference sequence). CDR3 length: 15 amino acids. DNA of the CDR3: TGCAGTGCTGGCCCCGCAGGGGGCTCCTACAATGAGCAGTTCTTC. It specifies CSAGPAGGSYNEQFF.

This clonotype was seen a single time. The chain recombines TRBV9 with TRBJ2-3, with D perhaps matching TRBD1 (6 bases). CDR1 and CDR2 (germline): SGDLS, YYNGEE. V was trimmed by 4 bases and J by 5 bases, leaving 11 bases between them. The CDR3 is 13 amino acids. The CDR3 loop is CASSTSGEDTQYF. DNA for the CDR3: TGTGCCAGCAGCACATCAGGGGAAGATACGCAGTATTTT.

This clonotype turned up a few times. This chain connects TRBV28 to TRBJ2-4, with D maybe TRBD2 (6 bases). Germline V gene lookup returns CDR1 MDHEN and CDR2 SYDVKM. The CDR3 loop spans 16 amino acids. V was cut by 4 bases and J by 1 base, with 14 bases left in between. In DNA, the CDR3 is TGTGCCAGCAGTTCGCCATACGGGAGTGCCAAAAACATTCAGTACTTC. It encodes CASSSPYGSAKNIQYF.

The gene calls are TRBV21-1 and TRBJ2-3; the table assigns TRBD2, which was not confirmed against the DNA. TRBV21-1 is termed a pseudogene. The CDR3 is 15 amino acids. CDR3 loop: CASSTEGPFMDTQYF. The CDR3, as DNA: TGTGCCAGCAGCACCGAAGGGCCATTCATGGATACGCAGTATTTT.

Comments on this clonotype: In this CDR3 the conserved last residue, phenylalanine or tryptophan, is missing, so a read error is likely. The chain couples TRBV6-2 or TRBV6-3 to TRBJ2-3; D unclear. Germline V lookup: CDR1 MNHEY, CDR2 SVGEGT. The V end was cut by 6 bases, the J end by 5 bases, with 6 bases between. The CDR3 loop spans 11 amino acids. The CDR3 bases are TGTGCCAGCAGCCTAAGAGATACGCAGTATTTA. This translates into CASSLRDTQYL.

There are a few counts of this clonotype. The chain employs TRBV3-1 and TRBJ2-1, with TRBD2 identical over 9 bases. Per the germline V gene, CDR1 is LGHDT and CDR2 is YNNKEL (reference sequence). V was clipped by 1 base and J by 9 bases; unmatched bases: 7. This CDR3 spans 15 amino acids. CDR3 in amino acids: CASSQAASGTFEQFF. The DNA of the CDR3 is TGTGCCAGCAGCCAAGCGGCTAGCGGGACTTTTGAGCAGTTCTTC.

The chain has TRBV14 and TRBJ1-1; maybe TRBD1 (5 bases). The CDR3 is 13 residues long. Between the trimmed V and J ends, which lost 4 bases and 5 bases, there was a span of 11 bases. The germline CDR1 and CDR2 sequences are SGHDN and FVKESK. CDR3 residues: CASSRQSFTEAFF. The CDR3 DNA sequence: TGTGCCAGCAGCCGACAGAGCTTTACTGAAGCTTTCTTT. Full variable domain (outside the CDR3, taken from reference TRBV14 and TRBJ1-1): EAGVTQFPSHSVIEKGQTVTLRCDPISGHDNLYWYRRVMGKEIKFLLHFVKESKQDESGMPNNRFLAERTGGTYSTLKVQPAELEDSGVYFCASSRQSFTEAFFGQGTRLTVV.

The table lists this clonotype with many counts. The chain combines TRBV18 with TRBJ1-2; no firm D call. Germline V CDR1 and CDR2: KGHSH, LQKENI. Trimming took 4 bases from V and 5 from J, leaving 11 bases between them. The CDR3 is 13 residues long. The CDR3 sequence: CASSQTLAYGYTF. The CDR3, as DNA: TGTGCCAGCTCACAGACACTCGCTTATGGCTACACCTTC.

This clonotype has only a few counts. V gene TRBV4-3 combines with J gene TRBJ2-7; D is possibly TRBD2 (5 bases). The CDR3 consists of 15 residues. CDR1 is LGHNA, CDR2 YSLEER, per germline. V lost 6 bases and J lost 3, with 18 bases in between. The CDR3 DNA reads as TGCGCCAGCAGTGCGGATAGGGTCGGGGTCTACGAGCAGTACTTC. Translating gives CASSADRVGVYEQYF.

This clonotype was seen a handful of times. This chain links TRBV12-3 or TRBV12-4 with TRBJ1-5; possibly TRBD1 for D (6 bases). The CDR3 is 17 amino acids. Trimming took off 2 bases at V and 7 bases at J, with 21 bases between the two ends. CDR3 sequence: CASSLISPGGRRQPQHF. The CDR3 nucleotides read TGTGCCAGCAGTTTAATATCCCCCGGGGGCCGGAGGCAGCCCCAGCATTTT.

The V call is TRBV20-1, the J call TRBJ2-1; no clear D. Germline CDR1 is DFQATT and CDR2 is SNEGSKA (reference sequence). The CDR3 totals 12 residues. The ends were cut back, 6 bases at V and 8 bases at J, with 14 bases in the middle. DNA of the CDR3: TGCAGTGCGCAACAGACGCTCCATGAGCAGTTCTTC. Its translation is CSAQQTLHEQFF.

This clonotype was picked up a small number of times. This chain connects TRBV7-8 to TRBJ1-2, with 8 bases aligning to TRBD1. Trimming at V came to 4 bases and at J to 4 bases, leaving 5 bases not matched to a gene. The CDR3 is 14 amino acids. In germline, CDR1 is SGHVS, CDR2 FQNEAQ. Written as DNA, the CDR3 is TGTGCCAGCAGCTCGTCGGGACAGGTCTATGGCTACACCTTC. Protein sequence: CASSSSGQVYGYTF.

Turning to this clonotype: The junction differs from germline at one of its ends, possibly a read error. The rearrangement links TRBV6-5 to TRBJ2-1; D may be TRBD2 (6 bases). The CDR3 runs to 12 residues. CDR1 is MNHEY, CDR2 SVGAGI, per germline. This CDR3 reads CASSSSGLGTIF. CDR3 bases: TGTGCCAGCAGTTCGTCGGGACTGGGAACGATCTTC.

This chain links TRBV11-2 with TRBJ2-7, with 8 positions matching TRBD1. This CDR3 comprises 15 residues. Germline V lookup: CDR1 SGHAT, CDR2 FQNNGV. With 0 bases clipped from V and 3 bases from J, the junction kept 4 bases outside the gene matches. CDR3 residues: CASSLEGDRNYEQYF. CDR3 DNA sequence: TGTGCCAGCAGCTTAGAAGGGGACAGGAACTACGAGCAGTACTTC.

This chain uses TRBV28 with TRBJ2-7; 9 bases map to TRBD1. The ends lost 3 bases at V and 3 bases at J; junction bases unmatched: 6. The CDR3 runs 15 residues. Per germline, CDR1 MDHEN and CDR2 SYDVKM. The DNA of the CDR3 is TGTGCCAGCAGTTTGACCGGGACAGGGTTCTACGAGCAGTACTTC. Protein: CASSLTGTGFYEQYF.

The V gene is TRBV12-3 or TRBV12-4, the J gene TRBJ2-1, with D possibly being TRBD2 (6 bases). The CDR3 covers 11 residues. Deletions cut 5 bases from V and 13 bases from J, with 12 bases between. CDR3 nucleotide sequence: TGTGCCAGCAGTCCGCGGACTAACCAGTTCTTC. Protein product: CASSPRTNQFF.

This clonotype was seen more than once but under ten times. The J gene is TRBJ1-2, the V gene TRBV2, with D tentatively TRBD1 (5 bases). CDR3 length: 15 residues. V was shortened by 2 bases and J by 8 bases, with 18 bases between the two germline ends. CDR1 SNHLY and CDR2 FYNNEI come from the germline V gene. CDR3 amino acids: CASSERGRIYRGYTF. Here the CDR3 DNA reads TGTGCCAGCAGTGAACGGGGCAGAATATACCGCGGCTACACCTTC.

This clonotype is termed medium-sized. This chain connects TRBV7-6 to TRBJ2-7, with D perhaps TRBD1 (5 bases). CDR1 SGHVS and CDR2 FNYEAQ come from the germline V gene. Trimming cost V 3 bases and J 3 bases, with 12 bases left between them. The CDR3 is 14 amino acids. The CDR3 loop is CASSFDRLSYEQYF. The CDR3 nucleotides are TGTGCCAGCAGCTTCGACAGATTAAGCTACGAGCAGTACTTC.

The V and J genes are TRBV28 and TRBJ1-2; TRBD1 agrees at 9 bases. J lost 2 bases, V lost 5 bases, and 6 bases had no gene match. The CDR3 length is 15 residues. Germline CDR1 and CDR2: MDHEN and SYDVKM. In DNA form, the CDR3 reads TGTGCCAGCAGTCCCCGGGGACAGGGAAACTATGGCTACACCTTC. Its translation is CASSPRGQGNYGYTF.

There are a few counts of this clonotype. The chain joins TRBV19 to TRBJ1-1; 8 bases align to TRBD1. V dropped 4 bases and J dropped 5; count of bases not matched to a gene: 6. The CDR3 is made up of 14 amino acids. Germline V lookup: CDR1 LNHDA, CDR2 SQIVND (reference sequence). DNA for the CDR3: TGTGCCAGTAGTACCAGGGGGCGCTGGACTGAAGCTTTCTTT. Amino acid sequence: CASSTRGRWTEAFF. Complete variable domain (other parts from reference TRBV19 and TRBJ1-1): DGGITQSPKYLFRKEGQNVTLSCEQNLNHDAMYWYRQDPGQGLRLIYYSQIVNDFQKGDIAEGYSVSREKKESFPLTVTSAQKNPTAFYLCASSTRGRWTEAFFGQGTRLTVV.

This clonotype was counted at least ten times. The V gene is TRBV7-6, the J gene TRBJ2-3; no reliable D call. The CDR3 covers 12 residues. V was shortened by 4 bases and J by 6 bases, with 8 bases between the two germline ends. Looked up from germline, CDR1 is SGHVS and CDR2 is FNYEAQ. CDR3 sequence (DNA): TGTGCCAGCAGCTCCTCCCAGGATACGCAGTATTTT. It codes for CASSSSQDTQYF.

This clonotype has only a few counts. The chain couples TRBV5-1 to TRBJ2-5; D assignment may be TRBD1 or TRBD2 (5 bases each). V was shortened by 4 bases and J by 2 bases, with 21 bases between the two germline ends. The germline V gene encodes CDR1 SGHRS and CDR2 YFSETQ. There are 17 residues in the CDR3. The CDR3 bases are TGCGCCAGCAGCCGGAGTGGTCGGGGCCAGATTCAAGAGACCCAGTACTTC. The encoded protein is CASSRSGRGQIQETQYF.

This clonotype was seen only a few times. J is TRBJ1-4 and V is TRBV5-1; no clear D. The CDR3 loop spans 13 amino acids. V lost 4 bases to trimming and J lost 5 bases, with 9 bases between them. Per the germline V gene, CDR1 is SGHRS and CDR2 is YFSETQ. The CDR3 bases are TGCGCCAGCAGCGACGGACGAAATGAAAAACTGTTTTTT. The encoded protein is CASSDGRNEKLFF. Together with reference TRBV5-1 and TRBJ1-4, the CDR3 gives the full variable domain: KAGVTQTPRYLIKTRGQQVTLSCSPISGHRSVSWYQQTPGQGLQFLFEYFSETQRNKGNFPGRFSGRQFSNSRSEMNVSTLELGDSALYLCASSDGRNEKLFFGSGTQLSVL.

This clonotype was counted only a few times. The chain is built from TRBV6-2 or TRBV6-3 and TRBJ1-1; D not resolved. Germline V lookup: CDR1 MNHEY, CDR2 SVGEGT. V shed 5 bases and J shed 1 base, with 8 bases lying between them. CDR3 length: 13 amino acids. Here the CDR3 DNA reads TGTGCCAGCAGTCGGAGGCAGAACACTGAAGCTTTCTTT. Translating it yields CASSRRQNTEAFF.